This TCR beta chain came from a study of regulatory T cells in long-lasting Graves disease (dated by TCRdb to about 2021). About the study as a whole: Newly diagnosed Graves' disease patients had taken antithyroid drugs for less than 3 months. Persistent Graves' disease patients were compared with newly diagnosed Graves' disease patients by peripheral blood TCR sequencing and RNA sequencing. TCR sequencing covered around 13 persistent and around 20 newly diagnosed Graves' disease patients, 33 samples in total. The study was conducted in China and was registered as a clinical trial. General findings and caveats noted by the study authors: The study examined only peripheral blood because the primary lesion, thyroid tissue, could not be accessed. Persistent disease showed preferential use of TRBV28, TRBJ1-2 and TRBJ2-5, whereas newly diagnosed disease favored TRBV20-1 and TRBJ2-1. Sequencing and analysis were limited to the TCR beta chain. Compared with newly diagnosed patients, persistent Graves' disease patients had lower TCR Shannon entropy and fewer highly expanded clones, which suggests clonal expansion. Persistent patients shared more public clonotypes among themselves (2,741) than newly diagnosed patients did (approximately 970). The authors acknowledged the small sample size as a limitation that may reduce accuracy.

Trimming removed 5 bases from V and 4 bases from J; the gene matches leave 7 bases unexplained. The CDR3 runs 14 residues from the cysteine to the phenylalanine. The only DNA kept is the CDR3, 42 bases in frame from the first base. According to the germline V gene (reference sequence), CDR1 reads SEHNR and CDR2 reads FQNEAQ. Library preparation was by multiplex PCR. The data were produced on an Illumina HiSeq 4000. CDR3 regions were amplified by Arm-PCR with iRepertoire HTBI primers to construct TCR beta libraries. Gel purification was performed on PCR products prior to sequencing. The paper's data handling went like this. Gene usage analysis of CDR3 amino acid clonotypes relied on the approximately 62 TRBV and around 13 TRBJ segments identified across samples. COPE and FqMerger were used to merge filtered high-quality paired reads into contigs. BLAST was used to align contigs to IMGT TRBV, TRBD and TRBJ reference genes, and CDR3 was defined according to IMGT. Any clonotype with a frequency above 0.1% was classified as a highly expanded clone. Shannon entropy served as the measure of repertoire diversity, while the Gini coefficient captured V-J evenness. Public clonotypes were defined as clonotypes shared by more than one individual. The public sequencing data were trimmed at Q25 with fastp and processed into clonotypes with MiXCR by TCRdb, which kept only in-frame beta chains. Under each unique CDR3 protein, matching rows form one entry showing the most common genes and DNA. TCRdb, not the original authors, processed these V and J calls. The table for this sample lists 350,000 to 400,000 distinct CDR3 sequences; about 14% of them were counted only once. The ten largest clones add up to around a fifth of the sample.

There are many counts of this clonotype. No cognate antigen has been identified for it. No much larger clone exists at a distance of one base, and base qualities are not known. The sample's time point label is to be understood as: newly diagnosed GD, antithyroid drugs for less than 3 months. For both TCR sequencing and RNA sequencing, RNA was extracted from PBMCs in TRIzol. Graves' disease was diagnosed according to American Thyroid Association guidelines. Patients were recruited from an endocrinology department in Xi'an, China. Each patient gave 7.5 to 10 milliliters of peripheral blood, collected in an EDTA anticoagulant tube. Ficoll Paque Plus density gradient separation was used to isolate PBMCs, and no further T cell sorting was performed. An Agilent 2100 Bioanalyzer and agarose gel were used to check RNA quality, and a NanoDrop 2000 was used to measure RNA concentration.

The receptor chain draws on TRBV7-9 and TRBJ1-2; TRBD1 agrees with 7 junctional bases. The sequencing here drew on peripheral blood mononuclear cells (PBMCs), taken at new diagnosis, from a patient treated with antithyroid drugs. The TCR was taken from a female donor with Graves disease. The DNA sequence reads TGTGCCAGCAGCCCGACAGGGATCAGCTATGGCTACACCTTC. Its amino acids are CASSPTGISYGYTF.